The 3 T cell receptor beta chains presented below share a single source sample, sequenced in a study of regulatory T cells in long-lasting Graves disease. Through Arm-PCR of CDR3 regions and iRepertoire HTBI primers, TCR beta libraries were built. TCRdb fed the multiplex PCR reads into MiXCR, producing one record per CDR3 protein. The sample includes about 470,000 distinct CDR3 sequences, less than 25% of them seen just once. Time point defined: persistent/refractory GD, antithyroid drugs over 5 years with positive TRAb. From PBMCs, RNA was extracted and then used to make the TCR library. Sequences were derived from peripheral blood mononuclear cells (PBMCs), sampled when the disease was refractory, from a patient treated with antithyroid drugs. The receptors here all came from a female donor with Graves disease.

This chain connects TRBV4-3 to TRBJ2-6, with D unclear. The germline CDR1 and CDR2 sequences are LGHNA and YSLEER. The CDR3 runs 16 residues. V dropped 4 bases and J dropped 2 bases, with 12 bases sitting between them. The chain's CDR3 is CASSRLDKAGANVLTF. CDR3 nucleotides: TGCGCCAGCAGCCGCCTAGACAAGGCTGGGGCCAACGTCCTGACTTTC.

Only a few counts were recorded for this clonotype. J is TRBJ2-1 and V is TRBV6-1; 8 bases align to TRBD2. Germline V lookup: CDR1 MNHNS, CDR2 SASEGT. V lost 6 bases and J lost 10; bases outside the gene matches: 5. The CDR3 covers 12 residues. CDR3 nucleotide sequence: TGTGCCAGCAGCCCGGGGGGGGAGGAGCAGTTCTTC. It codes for CASSPGGEEQFF.

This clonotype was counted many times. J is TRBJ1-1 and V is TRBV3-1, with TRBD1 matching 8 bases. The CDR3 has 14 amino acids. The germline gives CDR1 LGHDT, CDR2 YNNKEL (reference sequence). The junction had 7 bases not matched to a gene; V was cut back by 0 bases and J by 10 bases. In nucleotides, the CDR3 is TGTGCCAGCAGCCAAGAACCCAGGGGGCGCCTAGCTTTCTTT. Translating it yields CASSQEPRGRLAFF. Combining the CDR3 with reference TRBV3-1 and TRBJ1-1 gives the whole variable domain DTAVSQTPKYLVTQMGNDKSIKCEQNLGHDTMYWYKQDSKKFLKIMFSYNNKELIINETVPNRFSPKSPDKAHLNLHINSLELGDSAVYFCASSQEPRGRLAFFGQGTRLTVV.